This TCR beta chain was sequenced during a study of T cells in Graves' hyperthyroidism and ophthalmopathy. What was amplified from RNA transcripts were TCR beta CDR3 regions. In the first-round RT-PCR of the TCR CDR3, the HTBI primer set was used. TCRdb analysed the multiplex PCR reads with MiXCR anew, one entry per CDR3 protein. This table has approximately 570,000 distinct CDR3 sequences, just under 20% appearing once. This clonotype was seen more than once but under ten times. Antigen specificity is unknown. Findings and limits, study-wide: Ophthalmopathy, as predicted by the model, came a median 6.5 months after the prediction.

The germline V gene encodes CDR1 SGHRS and CDR2 YFSETQ. The CDR3 consists of 14 residues. The V end was cut by 6 bases, the J end by 0 bases, with 12 bases between. The sequencing sample was made of blood. The receptor was isolated from a man aged 40-55 years with Graves' ophthalmopathy. The V and J genes are TRBV5-1 and TRBJ1-1; D gene unclear. The CDR3 DNA follows: TGCGCCAGCACCGAATTACAGTTGAACACTGAAGCTTTCTTT. Amino acids: CASTELQLNTEAFF.